Below, 15 T cell receptor beta chains from the same sample are listed, as sequenced in a study of shared clonotypes between healthy human individuals (dated by TCRdb to 2019 to 2021). The receptor library was made with the immunoSEQ multiplex PCR assay. TCRdb took this table from immuneACCESS and kept in-frame rearrangements with V and J called. Such tables lack part of the clones; where checked against another copy, unresolved V genes explain under half of the gap, and the rest is unexplained. The sample table contains approximately 640,000 clones; only one count was recorded for about two thirds of them. Of the sample, 1.8% is held by the ten largest clones. Specimen: memory CD4+ T cells sorted from blood. The cell subset or site label corresponds to: CD45RA-negative fraction. Receptor source: a woman aged 30 to 39 in good health.

This clone has a handful of counts. The chain employs TRBV28 and TRBJ2-3; 12 bases are a match to TRBD2. CDR3 size: 20 residues. Trimming at V came to 3 bases and at J to 4 bases, leaving 17 bases not matched to a gene. Germline values: CDR1 MDHEN, CDR2 SYDVKM. CDR3 loop: CASSFLSLAGGLGLSDTQYF. Written as DNA, the CDR3 is TGTGCCAGCAGTTTCCTGTCGCTAGCGGGAGGGCTAGGTTTGTCAGATACGCAGTATTTT.

V usage is TRBV6-5 and J usage is TRBJ2-7, with TRBD2 as a possible D gene (7 bases). Trimming shortened V by 6 bases and J by 4 bases, and 16 bases separated the two germline ends. The germline gives CDR1 MNHEY, CDR2 SVGAGI. The length of the CDR3 is 14 residues. As DNA, the CDR3 is TGTGCCAGCAGACGGGGGGCAGGGAAGTACGAGCAGTACTTC. Protein: CASRRGAGKYEQYF.

The chain carries TRBV30 and TRBJ2-7; TRBD1 might be the D (6 bases). The CDR3 contains 16 residues. CDR1 is GTSNPN and CDR2 is SVGIG in the germline V gene (reference sequence). V was clipped by 3 bases and J by 6 bases, with 24 bases between them. CDR3 loop: CAWSFPGTPFRGEQYF. The CDR3 DNA is TGTGCCTGGAGCTTCCCGGGGACACCCTTCCGGGGCGAGCAGTACTTC.

The chain joins TRBV7-8 to TRBJ1-5; no clear D. This CDR3 has 14 residues. Trimming took off 0 bases at V and 4 bases at J, with 7 bases between the two ends. Germline loops: CDR1 SGHVS, CDR2 FQNEAQ. The CDR3: CASSLALGNQPQHF. The CDR3 DNA follows: TGTGCCAGCAGCTTAGCGCTTGGGAATCAGCCCCAGCATTTT.

CDR3 bases: TGTGCCAGCAGCTCCGCTAGCGCCACCCAAGAGACCCAGTACTTC. It specifies CASSSASATQETQYF. The chain employs TRBV11-1 and TRBJ2-5; D is possibly TRBD2 (6 bases). Germline V gene sequence: CDR1 SGHAT, CDR2 FQDESV (reference sequence). The length of the CDR3 is 15 residues. V was trimmed by 4 bases and J by 1 base, leaving 13 bases between them. Using reference TRBV11-1 and TRBJ2-5 for the parts outside the CDR3, the full variable domain is EAEVAQSPRYKITEKSQAVAFWCDPISGHATLYWYRQILGQGPELLVQFQDESVVDDSQLPKDRFSAERLKGVDSTLKIQPAELGDSAMYLCASSSASATQETQYFGPGTRLLVL.

The chain recombines TRBV7-9 with TRBJ2-2, with D tentatively TRBD2 (6 bases). Trimming took 3 bases from V and 6 from J, leaving 11 bases between them. The CDR3 length is 14 residues. Germline V gives CDR1 SEHNR, CDR2 FQNEAQ (reference sequence). CDR3 in DNA: TGTGCCAGCAGCTTCGGGACTTTATCCGGGGAGCTGTTTTTT. It encodes CASSFGTLSGELFF.

This clone was counted only a few times. The V call is TRBV27, the J call TRBJ2-3, with unresolved D. Per the germline V gene, CDR1 is MNHEY and CDR2 is SMNVEV (reference sequence). V shed 2 bases and J shed 2 bases, with 2 bases lying between them. CDR3 size: 12 residues. CDR3 coding DNA: TGTGCCAGCAGTTTAAACACAGATACGCAGTATTTT. The encoded protein is CASSLNTDTQYF.

The chain joins TRBV7-2 to TRBJ1-5; 7 bases fit TRBD1. The CDR3 has 15 amino acids. Germline CDR1 is SGHTA and CDR2 is FQGNSA. With V trimmed by 4 bases and J by 0 bases, 3 bases remained unmatched. The CDR3 region is CASSYRGYSNQPQHF. DNA for the CDR3: TGTGCCAGCAGCTACAGGGGTTATAGCAATCAGCCCCAGCATTTT.

The chain recombines TRBV23-1 with TRBJ1-2; tentatively, D is TRBD1 (6 bases). TRBV23-1 is classed as an ORF, of uncertain function. This CDR3 comprises 14 residues. V was trimmed by 6 bases and J by 4 bases, leaving 15 bases between them. The CDR3 DNA reads as TGCGCCAGCAGCTGTCTCGGGACACTCTATGGCTACACCTTC. It is translated as CASSCLGTLYGYTF.

The table lists this clone with a few counts. The chain employs TRBV28 and TRBJ1-2, with 9 bases lining up with TRBD1. The length of the CDR3 is 14 residues. Germline lookup yields CDR1 MDHEN and CDR2 SYDVKM. J lost 4 bases, V lost 3 bases, and 3 bases had no gene match. This CDR3 is CASSFVTGGYGYTF. The CDR3 coding sequence is TGTGCCAGCAGTTTTGTGACAGGGGGCTATGGCTACACCTTC.

This chain connects TRBV30 to TRBJ1-3; perhaps TRBD1 as D (6 bases). CDR3 length: 15 residues. From germline, CDR1 is GTSNPN and CDR2 SVGIG (reference sequence). Trimming removed 2 bases at V and 1 base at J, with 12 bases between. The CDR3 loop reads CAWSPDRPSGNTIYF. DNA of the CDR3: TGTGCCTGGAGTCCGGACAGACCATCTGGAAACACCATATATTTT.

This clone was counted between two and nine times. CDR3 nucleotides: TGTGCCAGCAGTGAAGAGACCGGGGGCAATCAGCCCCAGCATTTT. Protein product: CASSEETGGNQPQHF. J is TRBJ1-5 and V is TRBV6-1; no clear D. Germline CDR1 and CDR2: MNHNS and SASEGT. V was clipped by 1 base and J by 2 bases, with 9 bases between them. The CDR3 contains 15 residues.

This clone has more than one count but fewer than ten. The V call is TRBV4-1, the J call TRBJ2-5; 9 positions match TRBD2. This CDR3 is 16 amino acids long. After removal of 0 bases from V and 5 bases from J, the junction contained 7 bases not matched to a gene. CDR1 is MGHRA and CDR2 is YSYEKL in the germline V gene. CDR3 amino acids: CASSQERAGGLETQYF. The CDR3 DNA reads TGCGCCAGCAGCCAAGAAAGAGCGGGAGGTCTCGAGACCCAGTACTTC.

The V and J genes are TRBV18 and TRBJ2-7; TRBD2 matches at 9 bases. The J segment lost 0 bases and the V segment lost 3 bases, leaving 6 bases of the junction unmatched. Germline V CDR1 and CDR2: KGHSH, LQKENI. This CDR3 contains 16 residues. Here the CDR3 reads CASSPISGSLSYEQYF. The CDR3 nucleotides read TGTGCCAGCTCACCCATTAGCGGGAGCCTCTCCTACGAGCAGTACTTC.

This clone was counted only a few times. This chain uses TRBV4-1 with TRBJ1-1; D possibly corresponds to TRBD1 (6 bases). The CDR3 runs to 14 residues. In germline, CDR1 is MGHRA, CDR2 YSYEKL. Trimming left V 3 bases short and J 5 bases short, with 13 bases between. This CDR3 reads CASSQDADRTEAFF. CDR3 DNA sequence: TGCGCCAGCAGCCAGGACGCCGACAGGACTGAAGCTTTCTTT.